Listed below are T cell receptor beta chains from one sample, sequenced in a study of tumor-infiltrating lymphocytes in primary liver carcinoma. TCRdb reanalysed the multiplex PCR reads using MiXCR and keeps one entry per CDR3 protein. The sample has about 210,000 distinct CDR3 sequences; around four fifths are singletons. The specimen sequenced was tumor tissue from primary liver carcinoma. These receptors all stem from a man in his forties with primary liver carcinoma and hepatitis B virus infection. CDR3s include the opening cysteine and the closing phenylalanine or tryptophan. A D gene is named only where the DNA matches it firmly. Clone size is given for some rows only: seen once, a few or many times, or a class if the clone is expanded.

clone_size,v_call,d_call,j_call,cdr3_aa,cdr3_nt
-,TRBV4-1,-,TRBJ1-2,CASSQDKGVNYGHSF,TGCGCCAGCAGCCAAGATAAGGGAGTCAACTATGGCCACAGCTTC
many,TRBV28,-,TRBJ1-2,CASSLGAGNYGYTF,TGTGCCAGCAGTTTGGGGGCGGGTAACTATGGCTACACCTTC
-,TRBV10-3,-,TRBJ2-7,CVISGGRDRNSGEQYF,TGTGTCATCAGTGGTGGGAGGGACAGGAACTCTGGGGAGCAGTACTTC
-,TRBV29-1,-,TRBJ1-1,CSGAPGWAMNTEVFF,TGCAGCGGAGCCCCAGGTTGGGCCATGAATACTGAAGTTTTCTTT
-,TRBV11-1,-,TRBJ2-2,CATSFWDTRELFF,TGTGCCACCAGCTTTTGGGACACCAGGGAACTGTTTTTT
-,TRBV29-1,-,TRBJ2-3,CSVAGVYRRSTDTQYF,TGCAGCGTCGCTGGAGTGTATAGACGTAGCACAGATACGCAGTATTTT
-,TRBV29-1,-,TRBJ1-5,CSARRGANQPQHF,TGTAGCGCCAGAAGGGGAGCGAATCAGCCCCAGCATTTT
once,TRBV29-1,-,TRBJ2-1,CSVNLSRVNTNEQFF,TGTAGCGTTAATCTTTCTAGGGTCAATACCAATGAGCAGTTCTTC
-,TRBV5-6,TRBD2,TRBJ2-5,CTSGASGRDQESQYF,TGTACCAGCGGAGCTAGCGGGAGGGATCAAGAGAGCCAGTACTTC
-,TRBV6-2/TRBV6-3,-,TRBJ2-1,CANSLQGYYSEQFF,TGTGCCAACAGCTTGCAAGGGTACTACAGTGAGCAGTTCTTC
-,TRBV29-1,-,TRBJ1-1,CSVRRTGSWFF,TGCAGTGTTCGACGGACGGGAAGCTGGTTCTTT
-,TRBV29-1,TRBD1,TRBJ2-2,CSCGQGPGELFF,TGCAGCTGTGGACAGGGGCCCGGGGAGTTGTTTTTT
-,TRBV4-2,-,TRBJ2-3,CASNQGPTDTHYF,TGTGCCAGCAACCAAGGCCCCACAGATACGCACTATTTT
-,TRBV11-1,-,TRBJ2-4,CASSRKQSDIQYF,TGTGCTAGTAGCCGGAAGCAGAGTGACATTCAGTACTTC
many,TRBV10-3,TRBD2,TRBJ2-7,CAIRGDSGAYEQYF,TGTGCCATCAGAGGAGATAGCGGGGCCTACGAGCAGTACTTC
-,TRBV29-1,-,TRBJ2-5,CSVEVTTGRSETQYF,TGCAGCGTTGAAGTTACGACAGGGAGGTCAGAGACCCAGTACTTC
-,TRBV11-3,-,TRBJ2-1,CASTLTSIIDEQIF,TGTGCCAGCACCTTGACTAGTATTATCGATGAGCAGATATTC
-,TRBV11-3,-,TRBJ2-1,CASSPLFNESNEQFF,TGTGCCAGCAGCCCTCTCTTTAATGAGAGCAATGAGCAGTTCTTC
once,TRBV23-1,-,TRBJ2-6,CASYGTQLWGNVLTF,TGCGCCAGTTACGGGACCCAGCTCTGGGGCAACGTCCTGACTTTC
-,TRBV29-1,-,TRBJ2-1,CSVDNNEQYF,TGCAGCGTTGATAATAATGAGCAATACTTC
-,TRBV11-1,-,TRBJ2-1,CASSQGRGVIQETQFF,TGTGCCAGCAGCCAAGGACGGGGAGTAATTCAAGAGACCCAGTTCTTC
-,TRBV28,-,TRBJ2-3,CTSSRLPQITDTQYF,TGTACCAGCAGTCGCCTCCCGCAAATCACAGATACGCAGTATTTT
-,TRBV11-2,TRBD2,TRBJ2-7,CTSSLWTSGVSYEQYF,TGTACCAGCAGCTTGTGGACTAGCGGGGTCTCCTATGAGCAGTACTTC
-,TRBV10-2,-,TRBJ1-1,CANSRVVNTEAFF,TGCGCCAATTCGCGAGTAGTGAACACTGAAGCTTTCTTT
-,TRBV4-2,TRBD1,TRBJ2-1,CANGHAGGQGNNEEFF,TGTGCCAACGGCCACGCCGGGGGACAGGGAAACAATGAGGAGTTCTTC
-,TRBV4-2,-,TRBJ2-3,CASGRESTNTQYF,TGTGCCAGCGGTCGGGAGTCTACAAATACGCAGTATTTT
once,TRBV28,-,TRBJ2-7,CASSPDGLNEQYF,TGTGCCAGCAGTCCGGACGGGCTGAATGAGCAGTACTTC
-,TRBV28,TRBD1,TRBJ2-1,CASRPPAGQGAYNEHFF,TGTGCCAGCAGACCCCCCGCCGGACAGGGGGCTTACAATGAGCACTTCTTC
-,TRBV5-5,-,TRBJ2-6,CASSLVPPNSEGNVLTF,TGTGCCAGCAGCTTGGTTCCTCCCAACTCTGAGGGCAACGTCCTGACTTTC
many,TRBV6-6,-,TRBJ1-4,CASSYSDPEGTNEKLFF,TGTGCCAGCAGTTACTCGGACCCAGAGGGGACTAATGAAAAACTGTTTTTT
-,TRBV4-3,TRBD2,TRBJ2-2,CVSSQTTSGHTNTGELFF,TGCGTCAGCAGCCAAACCACTAGCGGACATACGAACACCGGGGAGTTGTTTTTT
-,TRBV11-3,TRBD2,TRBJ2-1,CASSLGIAGGRSKQFF,TGTGCTAGTAGCTTAGGTATAGCGGGAGGGCGAAGTAAGCAGTTCTTC
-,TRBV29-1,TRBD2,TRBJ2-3,CSVGGGGRDTQYF,TGCAGCGTTGGAGGCGGGGGGCGAGATACGCAGTATTTT
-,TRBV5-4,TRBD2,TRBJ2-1,CASNLVGRGYNEQFF,TGTGCCAGCAATCTCGTCGGGAGGGGTTACAATGAGCAGTTCTTC
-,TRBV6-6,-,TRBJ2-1,CVSSPRDEQFF,TGTGTCAGCAGCCCGCGTGATGAGCAGTTCTTC
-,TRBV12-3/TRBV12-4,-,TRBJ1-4,CANSLLGDEKLFF,TGTGCCAACAGTCTCCTTGGTGACGAAAAACTGTTTTTT
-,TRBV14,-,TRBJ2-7,CTSSPSARKLYEQYF,TGTACCAGCAGCCCCTCGGCACGGAAACTATACGAGCAGTACTTC
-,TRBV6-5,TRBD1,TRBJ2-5,CANSSQGHRGQETQCF,TGTGCCAACAGTTCACAGGGGCATAGGGGGCAAGAGACCCAGTGCTTC
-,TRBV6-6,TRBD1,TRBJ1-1,CARTTGGTIEAFF,TGTGCCCGCACCACAGGGGGGACTATTGAAGCTTTCTTT
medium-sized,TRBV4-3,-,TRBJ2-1,CASSQETRGRYNEQFF,TGCGCCAGCAGCCAAGAAACCAGGGGGAGGTACAATGAGCAGTTCTTC
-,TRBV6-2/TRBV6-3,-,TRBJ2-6,CASSVRGAGANFLTF,TGTGCCAGCAGTGTCAGGGGAGCTGGGGCCAACTTCCTGACTTTC
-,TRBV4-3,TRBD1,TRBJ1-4,CASSRGQGGEKIFF,TGCGCCAGCAGCCGCGGACAGGGGGGAGAAAAAATATTTTTT
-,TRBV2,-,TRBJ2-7,CASSQGGHEQYF,TGTGCCAGCAGTCAAGGAGGGCACGAGCAGTACTTC
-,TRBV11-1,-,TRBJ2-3,CASNSGGSSVGARTDTHYF,TGTGCCAGTAACTCCGGGGGAAGCTCTGTTGGAGCCCGCACAGATACGCATTATTTT
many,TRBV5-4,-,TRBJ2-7,CASSLVRDGGREQYF,TGTGCCAGCAGCTTGGTACGGGACGGGGGTAGGGAGCAGTACTTC
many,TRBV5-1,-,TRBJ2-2,CASREGNTGELFF,TGCGCCAGCAGAGAGGGAAACACCGGGGAGCTGTTTTTT
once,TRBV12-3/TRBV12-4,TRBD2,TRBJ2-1,CASSLEGRGGTEQFF,TGTGCAAGTAGTTTAGAGGGCCGGGGGGGCACTGAGCAGTTCTTC
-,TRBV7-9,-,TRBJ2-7,CAISPPGDLVGGEQYF,TGTGCCATCAGTCCACCCGGGGACCTAGTAGGAGGCGAGCAGTACTTC
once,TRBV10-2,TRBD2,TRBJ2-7,CASSVLAGGPGGSYEQYF,TGCGCCAGCAGTGTGTTGGCGGGAGGCCCCGGCGGATCCTACGAGCAGTACTTC
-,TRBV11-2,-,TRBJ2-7,CASGSRGAYEQYF,TGTGCCAGTGGCTCACGGGGTGCCTACGAGCAGTACTTC
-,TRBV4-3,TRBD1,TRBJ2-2,CANSQGQVETGELFF,TGCGCCAACAGCCAAGGACAGGTGGAGACCGGGGAGCTGTTTTTT
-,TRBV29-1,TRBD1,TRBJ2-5,CSVVSGTGEENQYF,TGCAGCGTTGTTTCCGGGACAGGGGAAGAGAACCAGTACTTC
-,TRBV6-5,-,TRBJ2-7,CASSEGTGGGYEQYF,TGTGCCAGCAGTGAAGGGACTGGGGGAGGCTACGAGCAGTACTTC
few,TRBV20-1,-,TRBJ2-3,CSASGSGGRTDTQYF,TGCAGTGCTAGTGGTTCTGGGGGTCGGACAGATACGCAGTATTTT
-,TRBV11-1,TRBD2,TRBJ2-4,CCSSFAGTSGTRNIQYF,TGTTGCAGCAGCTTTGCCGGGACTAGCGGGACCAGAAACATTCAGTACTTC
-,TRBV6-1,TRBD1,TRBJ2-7,CANIPQPGQGDYEQYF,TGTGCCAATATCCCCCAACCGGGACAGGGGGATTACGAGCAGTACTTC
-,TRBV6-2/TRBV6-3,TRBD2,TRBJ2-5,CASSCSTSGSETQYF,TGTGCCAGCAGTTGCTCGACTAGCGGGAGTGAGACCCAGTACTTT
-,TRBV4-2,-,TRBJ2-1,CASSPRGSPASNNEQFF,TGTGCCAGCAGCCCTAGAGGTTCACCAGCGAGTAACAATGAGCAGTTCTTC
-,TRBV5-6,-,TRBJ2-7,CASSDAGQLVYEHYF,TGTGCCAGCAGCGACGCGGGACAGCTAGTCTATGAGCACTACTTC
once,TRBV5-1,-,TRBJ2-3,CAGSLNGRDSTDTQYF,TGCGCCGGCAGCTTGAACGGCCGTGATAGCACAGATACGCAGTATTTT